Detailed here is one T cell receptor beta chain. The antigen is not known. This record comes from a study of cytotoxic CD8 clonotypes in ibrutinib-treated CLL. Turning to the study itself: Among the samples, the mean was 255,043 productive templates and about 90,000 productive rearrangements. Findings of the study overall: Few clonotypes were public, and these shrank or held steady under treatment. Baseline clonality exceeded age-matched healthy donors and tracked circulating CD8+ T-cell counts. Sustained-remission patients were sampled at different times than progressing patients were.

The table came from immunoSEQ multiplex PCR; TCRdb's copy has only in-frame clones and leaves some out. The profile shows 9,000 to 13,000 clones, 79% of them singletons. The sequence was collected from a human donor with chronic lymphocytic leukemia. The sample was PBMCs, taken at disease progression, from a patient treated with ibrutinib.

The CDR3 reads CASSSRDRSEGYTF. The CDR3 coding sequence is TGCGCCAGCAGCTCTAGGGACCGCAGCGAGGGCTACACCTTC. The chain joins TRBV5-1 to TRBJ1-2; maybe TRBD1 (5 bases). In germline, CDR1 is SGHRS, CDR2 YFSETQ. Deletions cut 3 bases from V and 8 bases from J, with 17 bases between. This CDR3 is 14 amino acids long.